Each of the 28 T cell receptor beta chains below was sequenced from the same sample in a study of shared clonotypes between healthy human individuals. Profiling relied on immunoSEQ multiplex PCR, and the TCRdb table lists in-frame clones only, not all of them. The sample includes 950,000 to 1,300,000 clones, around 74% of them seen just once. The sample taken for sequencing was memory CD4+ T cells sorted from blood. The subset here: CD45RA-negative fraction. The receptors derive from a young man in good health.

J is TRBJ2-2 and V is TRBV9, with TRBD1 as a possible D gene (6 bases). V was clipped by 1 base and J by 7 bases, with 14 bases between them. This CDR3 spans 15 amino acids. The germline CDR1 and CDR2 sequences are SGDLS and YYNGEE. The chain's CDR3 is CASSVLAGAVGELFF. The CDR3 bases are TGTGCCAGCAGCGTACTGGCAGGGGCAGTCGGGGAGCTGTTTTTT.

This clone has just one count. This rearrangement joins TRBV19 to TRBJ2-1; tentatively, D is TRBD1 (5 bases). This CDR3 has 15 amino acids. V lost 1 base and J 4 bases, leaving 11 bases between the germline ends. Germline V gene data show CDR1 as LNHDA and CDR2 as SQIVND (reference sequence). CDR3 sequence: CASSIGRVSYNEQFF. The CDR3 nucleotides read TGTGCCAGTAGTATAGGCAGGGTAAGTTACAATGAGCAGTTCTTC.

The chain carries TRBV9 and TRBJ1-2; D is uncertain. CDR3 length: 14 residues. Germline CDR1 reads SGDLS; CDR2 reads YYNGEE. V lost 0 bases and J 8 bases, leaving 14 bases between the germline ends. The CDR3 protein is CASSVAPISGGYTF. CDR3 in DNA: TGTGCCAGCAGCGTAGCTCCCATATCTGGCGGCTACACCTTC.

This chain connects TRBV7-2 to TRBJ2-7; the match to TRBD1 covers 7 bases. With 2 bases clipped from V and 2 bases from J, the junction kept 6 bases outside the gene matches. CDR1 and CDR2 (germline): SGHTA, FQGNSA. This CDR3 contains 15 residues. The CDR3 sequence is CASSLNRGSAYEQYF. In DNA, the CDR3 is TGTGCCAGCAGCTTAAACAGGGGAAGTGCCTACGAGCAGTACTTC. Based on the CDR3 plus reference TRBV7-2 and TRBJ2-7, the full variable domain is GAGVSQSPSNKVTEKGKDVELRCDPISGHTALYWYRQSLGQGLEFLIYFQGNSAPDKSGLPSDRFSAERTGGSVSTLTIQRTQQEDSAVYLCASSLNRGSAYEQYFGPGTRLTVT.

This chain uses TRBV30 with TRBJ2-7; D unresolved. V lost 1 base and J 2 bases, leaving 9 bases between the germline ends. The CDR3 contains 13 residues. Germline CDR1 reads GTSNPN; CDR2 reads SVGIG (reference sequence). The CDR3 nucleotides are TGTGCCTGGAGTGGGGCAGAGACCTACGAGCAGTACTTC. Translation: CAWSGAETYEQYF.

The chain is built from TRBV2 and TRBJ2-1; no clear D gene. Between the trimmed V and J ends, which lost 6 bases and 6 bases, there was a span of 3 bases. The germline V gene has CDR1 SNHLY and CDR2 FYNNEI. The CDR3 sequence is 10 residues long. The CDR3 DNA is TGTGCCAGCAGGCGCAATGAGCAGTTCTTC. Its translation: CASRRNEQFF.

This clone has at least ten counts. The rearrangement joins TRBV7-2 to TRBJ1-1, with 11 bases that match TRBD1. The CDR3 contains 18 residues. Trimming at V came to 2 bases and at J to 5 bases, leaving 13 bases not matched to a gene. Germline CDR1 reads SGHTA; CDR2 reads FQGNSA. CDR3 nucleotide sequence: TGTGCCAGCAGCTTACCTTATGGACAGGGGGCTGTTAGTACTGAAGCTTTCTTT. Its translation is CASSLPYGQGAVSTEAFF. Drawing the rest from reference TRBV7-2 and TRBJ1-1, the complete variable domain is GAGVSQSPSNKVTEKGKDVELRCDPISGHTALYWYRQSLGQGLEFLIYFQGNSAPDKSGLPSDRFSAERTGGSVSTLTIQRTQQEDSAVYLCASSLPYGQGAVSTEAFFGQGTRLTVV.

This clone was counted once. The rearrangement links TRBV11-2 to TRBJ2-7; 11 positions match TRBD1. This CDR3 spans 17 amino acids. V was pared by 3 bases and J by 1 base, with 8 bases of the junction left unmatched. Per germline, CDR1 SGHAT and CDR2 FQNNGV. CDR3 region: CASSLGQGGPGSYEQYF. CDR3 sequence (DNA): TGTGCCAGCAGCTTGGGACAGGGGGGACCAGGGTCCTACGAGCAGTACTTC.

CDR3 protein: CASSFFGGNTDTQYF. CDR3 in DNA: TGTGCCAGCAGCTTTTTCGGGGGGAACACAGATACGCAGTATTTT. This chain connects TRBV11-2 to TRBJ2-3, with TRBD2 matching over 7 bases. Trimming cost V 3 bases and J 2 bases; bases outside gene matches: 5. CDR1 SGHAT and CDR2 FQNNGV come from the germline V gene. The CDR3 is made up of 15 amino acids.

This chain uses TRBV5-1 with TRBJ2-5; no definite D call. In germline, CDR1 is SGHRS, CDR2 YFSETQ. The CDR3 has 16 amino acids. The ends were cut back, 5 bases at V and 2 bases at J, with 19 bases in the middle. CDR3 region: CASSRTAYTLQETQYF. CDR3 nucleotides: TGCGCCAGCAGTAGGACGGCCTATACCTTACAAGAGACCCAGTACTTC. The full variable domain, its missing parts supplied by reference TRBV5-1 and TRBJ2-5, is KAGVTQTPRYLIKTRGQQVTLSCSPISGHRSVSWYQQTPGQGLQFLFEYFSETQRNKGNFPGRFSGRQFSNSRSEMNVSTLELGDSALYLCASSRTAYTLQETQYFGPGTRLLVL.

This clone was picked up a small number of times. The sample carries other DNA sequences with the same CDR3. The genes are TRBV11-2 and TRBJ2-2, with D uncertain. Germline CDR1 is SGHAT and CDR2 is FQNNGV. Trimming left V 2 bases short and J 4 bases short, with 2 bases between. CDR3 length: 12 residues. The DNA for the CDR3 is TGTGCCAGCAGCTTATCCACCGGGGAGCTGTTTTTT. This gives the protein CASSLSTGELFF.

The rearrangement uses TRBV27 and TRBJ1-2; 8 positions agree with TRBD1. This CDR3 has 17 amino acids. J lost 5 bases, V lost 0 bases, and 11 bases had no gene match. Germline assignment: CDR1 MNHEY and CDR2 SMNVEV (reference sequence). CDR3 amino acids: CASSLSPRPGGGYGYTF. CDR3 nucleotides: TGTGCCAGCAGTTTATCGCCCCGACCAGGGGGCGGATATGGCTACACCTTC.

Only one count was recorded for this clone. This rearrangement joins TRBV5-1 to TRBJ1-6; TRBD1 is a possible D gene (5 bases). The V end was cut by 3 bases, the J end by 5 bases, with 12 bases between. The CDR3 runs 15 residues. Germline V gene data show CDR1 as SGHRS and CDR2 as YFSETQ. The CDR3 coding sequence is TGCGCCAGCAGCTCAAGGGCAGGGAATAATTCACCCCTCCACTTT. Amino acid sequence: CASSSRAGNNSPLHF.

A word on this clone: The sample contains more than one DNA sequence encoding this CDR3. V usage is TRBV7-9 and J usage is TRBJ1-1; unclear D gene. This CDR3 is 11 amino acids long. Per germline, CDR1 SEHNR and CDR2 FQNEAQ (reference sequence). V was cut by 5 bases and J by 7 bases, with 8 bases left in between. Here the CDR3 reads CASSLRGEAFF. The CDR3 DNA follows: TGTGCCAGCAGCCTCCGGGGTGAAGCTTTCTTT.

The genes are TRBV5-6 and TRBJ1-2; possible D gene TRBD1, 5 bases. The germline CDR1 and CDR2 sequences are SGHDT and YYEEEE. The length of the CDR3 is 17 residues. Between the trimmed V and J ends, which lost 0 bases and 1 base, there was a span of 16 bases. The CDR3 spells CASSLAGYQGFNYGYTF. The CDR3 region has the DNA TGTGCCAGCAGCTTGGCAGGTTACCAGGGATTTAACTATGGCTACACCTTC.

The chain couples TRBV14 to TRBJ2-5; weak D call: TRBD1 (6 bases). With 1 base removed from V and 5 bases from J, the gap between germline ends came to 17 bases. Germline-derived CDR1 and CDR2 are SGHDN and FVKESK. This CDR3 is 16 amino acids long. CDR3 residues: CASSQGARGGLETQYF. CDR3 bases: TGTGCCAGCAGCCAAGGGGCCAGGGGTGGTTTGGAGACCCAGTACTTC.

The V gene is TRBV4-3, the J gene TRBJ1-5; possibly TRBD1 for D (5 bases). Between the trimmed V and J ends, which lost 0 bases and 5 bases, there was a span of 8 bases. Germline CDR1 reads LGHNA; CDR2 reads YSLEER. This CDR3 contains 14 residues. CDR3 sequence reads: CASSQDLGDQPQHF. CDR3 in DNA: TGCGCCAGCAGCCAAGATCTAGGGGATCAGCCCCAGCATTTT.

The chain links TRBV10-3 to TRBJ2-7, with a weak D call TRBD2 (6 bases). This CDR3 contains 15 residues. CDR1 ENHRY and CDR2 SYGVKD come from the germline V gene. The V end lost 3 bases, the J end lost 2 bases, and 14 bases lay between the germline ends. CDR3 DNA: TGTGCCATCAGTGAACCCACCCCGGGGGCCTACGAGCAGTACTTC. Translated: CAISEPTPGAYEQYF.

About this clone: Different DNA sequences within this sample yield the same CDR3. The rearrangement links TRBV11-3 to TRBJ2-1, with D perhaps given as TRBD1 or TRBD2 (5 bases each). The germline CDR1 and CDR2 sequences are SGHNT and YENEEA. The V end lost 0 bases, the J end lost 4 bases, and 10 bases lay between the germline ends. This CDR3 comprises 15 residues. The CDR3 nucleotides are TGTGCCAGCAGCTTAGATAGGGGACCATACAATGAGCAGTTCTTC. It yields the protein CASSLDRGPYNEQFF. Combining the CDR3 with reference TRBV11-3 and TRBJ2-1 gives the whole variable domain EAGVVQSPRYKIIEKKQPVAFWCNPISGHNTLYWYLQNLGQGPELLIRYENEEAVDDSQLPKDRFSAERLKGVDSTLKIQPAELGDSAVYLCASSLDRGPYNEQFFGPGTRLTVL.

The J gene is TRBJ2-2, the V gene TRBV5-1; D tentatively fits TRBD1 or TRBD2 (5 bases each). CDR1 and CDR2 from the germline V gene are SGHRS and YFSETQ. There are 15 residues in the CDR3. The ends were cut back, 4 bases at V and 0 bases at J, with 10 bases in the middle. CDR3 in DNA: TGCGCCAGCAGCGCCCAGGGACCGAACACCGGGGAGCTGTTTTTT. It yields the protein CASSAQGPNTGELFF.

The chain is built from TRBV6-6 and TRBJ1-4; no clear D gene. Germline CDR1 is MNHNY and CDR2 is SVGAGI (reference sequence). V lost 5 bases and J lost 6, with 10 bases in between. The CDR3 runs 13 residues. The CDR3 nucleotides are TGTGCCAGCAGTAGCCTTTGGGATGAAAAACTGTTTTTT. This gives the protein CASSSLWDEKLFF.

V and J are TRBV9 and TRBJ2-7; D gene uncertain. The germline V and J ends were trimmed by 1 base and 5 bases, with 10 bases remaining between them. The germline CDR1 and CDR2 sequences are SGDLS and YYNGEE. This CDR3 has 13 residues. The CDR3 bases are TGTGCCAGCAGCGTAATCGAAGGCCACGAGCAGTACTTC. Encoded protein: CASSVIEGHEQYF.

The chain combines TRBV2 with TRBJ2-7; the match to TRBD2 covers 9 bases. The ends lost 4 bases at V and 7 bases at J; junction bases unmatched: 8. This CDR3 contains 14 residues. Germline values: CDR1 SNHLY, CDR2 FYNNEI. The chain's CDR3 is CASSGAGGRGEQYF. In DNA form, the CDR3 reads TGTGCCAGCAGTGGCGCGGGGGGGCGAGGAGAGCAGTACTTC.

This clone was found many times. The chain joins TRBV7-2 to TRBJ1-5, with D unresolved. V lost 1 base, J lost 0 bases, and 7 bases lay in between. The CDR3 spans 15 residues. CDR1 is SGHTA and CDR2 is FQGNSA in the germline V gene. The CDR3: CASSLGDYSNQPQHF. The DNA of the CDR3 is TGTGCCAGCAGCTTAGGGGATTATAGCAATCAGCCCCAGCATTTT.

The chain couples TRBV6-4 to TRBJ2-3; 12 bases match TRBD2. Trimming at V came to 6 bases and at J to 4 bases, leaving 5 bases not matched to a gene. The CDR3 consists of 15 residues. Per germline, CDR1 MRHNA and CDR2 SNTAGT. The CDR3: CASSKTSGSADTQYF. The CDR3 DNA follows: TGTGCCAGCAGCAAGACTAGCGGGAGCGCAGATACGCAGTATTTT.

The CDR3 is CASSRVGGSATNEKLFF. CDR3 sequence (DNA): TGCGCCAGCAGCCGGGTAGGGGGCTCAGCAACTAATGAAAAACTGTTTTTT. This sequence joins TRBV4-1 and TRBJ1-4, with 7 bases aligning to TRBD1. V shed 4 bases and J 0 bases; nucleotides not matched to a gene: 8. CDR1 and CDR2 from the germline V gene are MGHRA and YSYEKL. The CDR3 runs to 17 residues.

The chain couples TRBV21-1 to TRBJ2-1; the listed D gene, TRBD2, was not tested against the DNA. TRBV21-1 is described as a pseudogene. The CDR3 loop spans 13 amino acids. The CDR3 region is CASGGSGVHEQFF. The CDR3 DNA reads TGTGCCAGCGGCGGGAGTGGGGTCCATGAGCAGTTCTTC.

The chain uses TRBV18 and TRBJ2-1, with no clear D. V lost 1 base and J 7 bases, leaving 11 bases between the germline ends. Per germline, CDR1 KGHSH and CDR2 LQKENI. This CDR3 spans 14 amino acids. The chain's CDR3 is CASSPLTLSNEQFF. As DNA, the CDR3 is TGTGCCAGCTCACCACTGACCTTGTCAAATGAGCAGTTCTTC.